Presented here are 27 T cell receptor beta chains from one specimen sequenced in a study of cytomegalovirus exposure and HLA in healthy donors. 60 Vbeta and 13 Jbeta primers were used in PCR. The table came from immunoSEQ multiplex PCR; TCRdb's copy has only in-frame clones and leaves some out. This sample has about 78,000 clones, with 60% to 75% found just once. The sequencing sample was made of PBMCs. Source of these receptors: a woman in her forties in good health and CMV-seropositive.

This chain joins TRBV7-3 and TRBJ2-6, with D maybe TRBD2 (5 bases). Germline lookup yields CDR1 SGHTA and CDR2 FQGTGA. V gave up 7 bases and J gave up 1 base, with 8 bases separating them. The CDR3 covers 14 residues. The CDR3 DNA reads as TGTGCCAGCACCACGGGGTCTGGGGCCAACGTCCTGACTTTC. It translates to CASTTGSGANVLTF.

There are a few counts of this clone. CDR3 coding DNA: TGTGCCAGCAGCCATACGCTAGCGGGGGGGCTCGGAGATACGCAGTATTTT. As protein: CASSHTLAGGLGDTQYF. The J gene is TRBJ2-3, the V gene TRBV11-3; TRBD2 agrees at 12 bases. The CDR3 totals 17 residues. V was pared by 5 bases and J by 5 bases, with 11 bases of the junction left unmatched. Looked up from germline, CDR1 is SGHNT and CDR2 is YENEEA.

This chain joins TRBV30 and TRBJ2-7, with 15 bases aligning to TRBD2. CDR1 and CDR2 (germline): GTSNPN, SVGIG (reference sequence). The CDR3 length is 16 residues. V shed 1 base, J shed 9 bases, and the junction held 10 bases outside the gene matches. Here the CDR3 DNA reads TGTGCCTGGAGTGCAGGACTAGCGGGAGGGCCTACTGGGCAGTACTTC. Its translation is CAWSAGLAGGPTGQYF.

The V and J genes are TRBV7-2 and TRBJ2-1, with TRBD2 matching over 7 bases. This CDR3 has 15 residues. The germline CDR1 and CDR2 sequences are SGHTA and FQGNSA. Trimming took 0 bases from V and 8 from J; bases not matched to a gene: 7. The CDR3 DNA reads TGTGCCAGCAGCTTAGCGGGACTACCCGGGGATGAGCAGTTCTTC. Translated: CASSLAGLPGDEQFF.

V and J are TRBV7-9 and TRBJ1-2; D gene uncertain. The germline V gene has CDR1 SEHNR and CDR2 FQNEAQ (reference sequence). This CDR3 has 12 amino acids. Trimming stripped 1 base from V and 8 bases from J, with 8 bases between. CDR3 region: CASSLESRGYTF. The DNA of the CDR3 is TGTGCCAGCAGCTTAGAATCCCGGGGCTACACCTTC.

The chain uses TRBV5-1 and TRBJ2-5; weak D call: TRBD2 (7 bases). CDR1 and CDR2 (germline): SGHRS, YFSETQ. Trimming took off 0 bases at V and 5 bases at J, with 17 bases between the two ends. This CDR3 is built from 16 residues. The CDR3 bases are TGCGCCAGCAGCTTGGCGGTGGGCGGGGGCGAGGAGACCCAGTACTTC. This encodes CASSLAVGGGEETQYF.

The chain employs TRBV14 and TRBJ2-2, with a weak D call TRBD2 (6 bases). The CDR3 contains 14 residues. Germline lookup yields CDR1 SGHDN and CDR2 FVKESK. The germline V and J ends were trimmed by 1 base and 5 bases, with 8 bases remaining between them. CDR3 residues: CASSQVGGTGELFF. CDR3 nucleotide sequence: TGTGCCAGCAGCCAAGTTGGAGGGACCGGGGAGCTGTTTTTT.

V usage is TRBV6-6 and J usage is TRBJ1-4; the D gene is possibly TRBD1 (6 bases). Germline V gene data show CDR1 as MNHNY and CDR2 as SVGAGI (reference sequence). V gave up 8 bases and J gave up 4 bases, with 11 bases separating them. CDR3 length: 13 residues. The CDR3 DNA is TGTGCCAGCGAGGACAGCCTTAATGAAAAACTGTTTTTT. This codes for CASEDSLNEKLFF.

The V gene is TRBV6-4, the J gene TRBJ1-4; 8 positions match TRBD1. Germline V gives CDR1 MRHNA, CDR2 SNTAGT. The CDR3 extends over 15 amino acids. Trimming cost V 5 bases and J 5 bases; bases outside gene matches: 7. The CDR3 loop is CASSPGRTGNEKLFF. The CDR3 DNA reads as TGTGCCAGCAGTCCTGGAAGGACAGGGAATGAAAAACTGTTTTTT.

V gene TRBV4-2 combines with J gene TRBJ1-1; D is undetermined. V lost 0 bases to trimming and J lost 10 bases, with 3 bases between them. CDR3 size: 10 residues. The germline CDR1 and CDR2 sequences are LGHNA and YNFKEQ. This CDR3 reads CASSQDRAFF. For the CDR3, the DNA is TGTGCCAGCAGCCAAGACAGAGCTTTCTTT.

The chain joins TRBV15 to TRBJ2-7; D perhaps matches TRBD1 (6 bases). The CDR3 contains 15 residues. Germline CDR1 reads LNHNV; CDR2 reads YYDKDF (reference sequence). V gave up 6 bases and J gave up 2 bases, with 17 bases separating them. CDR3 residues: CATSFPGVPPYEQYF. The CDR3 DNA sequence: TGTGCCACCAGTTTTCCAGGGGTCCCTCCCTACGAGCAGTACTTC.

The V gene is TRBV7-6, the J gene TRBJ1-4; D not resolved. This CDR3 region has 16 residues. Germline loops: CDR1 SGHVS, CDR2 FNYEAQ. V was cut by 5 bases and J by 3 bases, with 16 bases left in between. The CDR3 coding sequence is TGTGCCAGCAGCCCCAGGATATCTGGCGCTAATGAAAAACTGTTTTTT. Amino acid sequence: CASSPRISGANEKLFF.

The chain joins TRBV6-6 to TRBJ2-5; 9 nucleotides agree with TRBD2. The CDR3 runs to 15 residues. With V trimmed by 2 bases and J by 3 bases, 4 bases remained unmatched. Germline CDR1 and CDR2: MNHNY and SVGAGI (reference sequence). This CDR3 is CASSYGLAGKETQYF. The CDR3 DNA reads as TGTGCCAGCAGTTACGGGCTAGCGGGGAAAGAGACCCAGTACTTC.

In this sample, this clone turned up a few times. CDR3 in amino acids: CASSQGRTEAFF. The CDR3 nucleotides are TGCGCCAGCAGCCAGGGGAGGACTGAAGCTTTCTTT. The chain has TRBV4-3 and TRBJ1-1; unclear D gene. Germline assignment: CDR1 LGHNA and CDR2 YSLEER. CDR3 length: 12 amino acids. The V end lost 3 bases, the J end lost 5 bases, and 7 bases lay between the germline ends.

The chain couples TRBV7-2 to TRBJ1-2; the D is unclear. The germline gives CDR1 SGHTA, CDR2 FQGNSA. Trimming removed 3 bases from V and 4 bases from J, with 15 bases in between. The CDR3 runs 15 residues. The CDR3, as DNA: TGTGCCAGCAGCTTCCGAAAGCCTTCCTTCTATGGCTACACCTTC. Protein sequence: CASSFRKPSFYGYTF.

The chain carries TRBV5-1 and TRBJ2-7; 11 nucleotides align to TRBD1. This CDR3 comprises 14 residues. J lost 5 bases, V lost 1 base, and 2 bases had no gene match. Germline V CDR1 and CDR2: SGHRS, YFSETQ. CDR3 region: CASSLWDRGNEQYF. CDR3 nucleotides: TGCGCCAGCAGCTTGTGGGACAGGGGGAACGAGCAGTACTTC.

The chain joins TRBV5-8 to TRBJ1-5; TRBD1 agrees at 7 bases. This CDR3 contains 15 residues. Germline values: CDR1 SGHTS, CDR2 YDEGEE. V gave up 4 bases and J gave up 3 bases; unmatched junction bases: 7. The CDR3 is CASSTQQGINQPQHF. The CDR3 DNA is TGTGCCAGCAGCACGCAACAGGGGATCAATCAGCCCCAGCATTTT.

The chain joins TRBV30 to TRBJ2-3, with 7 nucleotides matching TRBD1. Germline-derived CDR1 and CDR2 are GTSNPN and SVGIG (reference sequence). Trimming removed 6 bases from V and 6 bases from J; junction bases left unmatched: 9. CDR3 length equals 13 residues. CDR3 amino acids: CACTQGPRDTQYF. CDR3 in DNA: TGTGCCTGCACACAGGGGCCCCGGGATACGCAGTATTTT.

The V gene is TRBV5-1, the J gene TRBJ2-3; D may be TRBD1 (6 bases). The V end was cut by 0 bases, the J end by 2 bases, with 10 bases between. CDR3 size: 15 residues. Germline V gene data show CDR1 as SGHRS and CDR2 as YFSETQ. CDR3 sequence: CASSLEGGNTDTQYF. The CDR3 coding sequence is TGCGCCAGCAGCTTGGAAGGGGGAAACACAGATACGCAGTATTTT.

The V gene is TRBV19, the J gene TRBJ1-1; 7 bases align to TRBD1. The V and J ends lost 7 bases and 2 bases, in that order; junction bases with no gene match: 7. The CDR3 covers 14 residues. CDR1 and CDR2 (germline): LNHDA, SQIVND (reference sequence). The CDR3 reads CASTPGTANTEAFF. The CDR3 coding sequence is TGTGCCAGTACACCCGGGACAGCTAACACTGAAGCTTTCTTT. The whole variable domain, remainder taken from reference TRBV19 and TRBJ1-1, is DGGITQSPKYLFRKEGQNVTLSCEQNLNHDAMYWYRQDPGQGLRLIYYSQIVNDFQKGDIAEGYSVSREKKESFPLTVTSAQKNPTAFYLCASTPGTANTEAFFGQGTRLTVV.

This clone was recorded once. The V and J genes are TRBV4-2 and TRBJ1-1, with D possibly TRBD1 on 5 matching bases. The V gene lost 1 base and the J gene lost 4 bases, with 10 bases spanning the gap. Germline CDR1 reads LGHNA; CDR2 reads YNFKEQ. This CDR3 has 14 amino acids. The CDR3 DNA is TGTGCCAGCAGCCAAGTCCTGACAGCCACTGAAGCTTTCTTT. Protein sequence: CASSQVLTATEAFF.

The chain recombines TRBV6-5 with TRBJ2-2; 8 positions match TRBD1. The germline V gene has CDR1 MNHEY and CDR2 SVGAGI. Losses at the gene ends were 3 bases for V and 7 bases for J; bases not matched to a gene: 7. This CDR3 spans 15 amino acids. Here the CDR3 DNA reads TGTGCCAGCAGTTATGGGGACAGGCGAGGCGGGGAGCTGTTTTTT. Its protein is CASSYGDRRGGELFF.

The genes are TRBV2 and TRBJ2-3, with 10 bases matching TRBD2. The CDR3 contains 15 residues. In germline, CDR1 is SNHLY, CDR2 FYNNEI. Trimming at V came to 3 bases and at J to 3 bases, leaving 3 bases not matched to a gene. The DNA for the CDR3 is TGTGCCAGCAGTGATCAAGCGGGAGGGACAGATACGCAGTATTTT. Encoded protein: CASSDQAGGTDTQYF.

The rearrangement joins TRBV29-1 to TRBJ2-3, with D possibly TRBD1 on 6 matching bases. The CDR3 has 14 residues. Trimming took off 4 bases at V and 2 bases at J, with 13 bases between the two ends. Looked up from germline, CDR1 is SQVTM and CDR2 is ANQGSEA. Written as DNA, the CDR3 is TGCAGCGTTGTAAGGGGGTCACCCACAGATACGCAGTATTTT. Amino acids: CSVVRGSPTDTQYF.

In DNA form, the CDR3 reads TGTTCCACCAGCGGGGGGTTTGTTGAGCAGTTCTTC. Translating gives CSTSGGFVEQFF. V usage is TRBV7-9 and J usage is TRBJ2-1, with TRBD2 matching 9 bases. The CDR3 is 12 residues long. Per germline, CDR1 SEHNR and CDR2 FQNEAQ (reference sequence).

A few counts support this clone. The gene calls are TRBV30 and TRBJ1-1; D is uncertain. Per the germline V gene, CDR1 is GTSNPN and CDR2 is SVGIG (reference sequence). V was pared by 0 bases and J by 1 base, with 6 bases between. The CDR3 is 13 residues long. CDR3 sequence (DNA): TGTGCCTGGAGTGTACAATGGAACACTGAAGCTTTCTTT. As protein: CAWSVQWNTEAFF.

This clone was picked up one time. Other nucleotide sequences from this sample produce the same CDR3. This chain uses TRBV5-1 with TRBJ1-1; D is possibly TRBD1 (6 bases). With 3 bases removed from V and 2 bases from J, the gap between germline ends came to 8 bases. Germline-derived CDR1 and CDR2 are SGHRS and YFSETQ. CDR3 length: 13 amino acids. The CDR3 DNA follows: TGCGCCAGCAGCTCACAGGGAAACACTGAAGCTTTCTTT. As protein: CASSSQGNTEAFF.